This entry is about one T cell receptor beta chain. Its antigen is not known. TCRdb independently ran MiXCR on the reads; one entry per CDR3 protein. This sample has some 560,000 distinct CDR3 sequences, with about 39% found just once. The sample belongs to a study of T cell repertoires in cytomegalovirus infection. Study overall: HLA-B-restricted CMV epitopes that are well studied were used alongside recently identified HLA-C-restricted ones.

Germline CDR1 is MGHRA and CDR2 is YSYEKL. V lost 3 bases and J lost 3, with 6 bases in between. The CDR3 is 13 amino acids. V gene TRBV4-1 combines with J gene TRBJ1-3; the D is unclear. Sample: cultured PBMCs, taken from culture after CMV antigen stimulation. This clonotype was sampled from a human donor in good health (CMV status not recorded). Some clones in this sample may be carry-over from other donors' samples. CDR3 DNA: TGCGCCAGCAGCCAGGGTATTGGAAACACCATATATTTT. Protein: CASSQGIGNTIYF.